Each of the 26 T cell receptor beta chains below was sequenced from the same sample in a study of breast tumors, draining lymph nodes, adjacent tissues. The lymph nodes were axillary draining lymph nodes from breast cancer patients. TCRdb called the multiplex PCR reads again in MiXCR, with one record for every CDR3 protein. The sample yields approximately 230,000 distinct CDR3 sequences, about 34% seen once. The specimen sequenced was axillary lymph node tissue. Source of these receptors: a female donor with breast cancer. Some clones in this sample may be carry-over from other donors' samples.

In the case of this clonotype: Just one base apart from a much larger clone, this may be a read error. The rearrangement joins TRBV20-1 to TRBJ2-6; 7 positions match TRBD1. The CDR3 has 16 residues. Germline assignment: CDR1 DFQATT and CDR2 SNEGSKA (reference sequence). The CDR3 nucleotides read TGCAGTGCTAGTAATAAGGGGGCTTCTGCGGCCAACGTCCTGACTTTC. This encodes CSASNKGASAANVLTF.

Comments on this clonotype: A much larger clone differs from this one at a single base, so this may be a read error. DNA of the CDR3: TGCAGTTTGGCCGTGGGAGAGACCCAGTCCTTC. Protein product: CSLAVGETQSF. This rearrangement joins TRBV20-1 to TRBJ2-5; D perhaps matches TRBD2 (5 bases). The germline CDR1 and CDR2 sequences are DFQATT and SNEGSKA (reference sequence). The CDR3 sequence is 11 residues long.

The chain couples TRBV5-4 to TRBJ2-5; the match to TRBD2 covers 7 bases. The germline CDR1 and CDR2 sequences are SGHNT and YYREEE (reference sequence). Germline trimming cut 0 bases from V and 4 bases from J; bases unmatched to any gene: 9. CDR3 length equals 16 residues. CDR3 bases: TGTGCCAGCAGCTTGGGGGAGGGGAGGTTTACAGAGACCCAGTACTTC. The encoded protein is CASSLGEGRFTETQYF.

This clonotype occurred many times. The V gene is TRBV19, the J gene TRBJ1-3; 9 bases match TRBD1. V shed 9 bases, J shed 0 bases, and the junction held 9 bases outside the gene matches. In germline, CDR1 is LNHDA, CDR2 SQIVND (reference sequence). This CDR3 spans 16 amino acids. The CDR3 loop reads CASSRDRAASGNTIYF. CDR3 bases: TGTGCCAGCTCCCGGGACAGGGCTGCCTCTGGAAACACCATATATTTT. Full variable domain (remainder filled in from reference TRBV19 and TRBJ1-3): DGGITQSPKYLFRKEGQNVTLSCEQNLNHDAMYWYRQDPGQGLRLIYYSQIVNDFQKGDIAEGYSVSREKKESFPLTVTSAQKNPTAFYLCASSRDRAASGNTIYFGEGSWLTVV.

DNA of the CDR3: TGTGCCAGCAGCCTAGCGGGAGGGGCCACAGATACGCAGTATTTT. Its protein is CASSLAGGATDTQYF. J is TRBJ2-3 and V is TRBV11-2; 12 nucleotides match TRBD2. Germline trimming cut 5 bases from V and 2 bases from J; bases unmatched to any gene: 2. The CDR3 spans 15 residues. Germline lookup yields CDR1 SGHAT and CDR2 FQNNGV. Combining the CDR3 with reference TRBV11-2 and TRBJ2-3 gives the whole variable domain EAGVAQSPRYKIIEKRQSVAFWCNPISGHATLYWYQQILGQGPKLLIQFQNNGVVDDSQLPKDRFSAERLKGVDSTLKIQPAKLEDSAVYLCASSLAGGATDTQYFGPGTRLTVL.

At least ten counts were recorded for this clonotype. The chain recombines TRBV6-5 with TRBJ1-5; D is unresolved. The germline gives CDR1 MNHEY, CDR2 SVGAGI. V lost 7 bases, J lost 4 bases, and 8 bases lay in between. The CDR3 is 12 residues long. Here the CDR3 DNA reads TGTGCCAGCAAGGGTCCAAATCAGCCCCAGCATTTT. Amino acid sequence: CASKGPNQPQHF.

The table lists this clonotype with many counts. The rearrangement links TRBV9 to TRBJ2-1; 8 nucleotides match TRBD2. V dropped 0 bases and J dropped 9; count of bases not matched to a gene: 11. CDR3 size: 16 residues. In germline, CDR1 is SGDLS, CDR2 YYNGEE. The CDR3 nucleotides are TGTGCCAGCAGCGTAGGGGGACTAGATGGTATCAGTGAGCAGTTCTTC. It encodes CASSVGGLDGISEQFF.

The V gene is TRBV6-5, the J gene TRBJ1-2, with 8 bases that match TRBD1. This CDR3 comprises 13 residues. With V trimmed by 6 bases and J by 4 bases, 4 bases remained unmatched. Germline CDR1 is MNHEY and CDR2 is SVGAGI. CDR3 amino acids: CASSWTGSYGYTF. CDR3 bases: TGTGCCAGCAGCTGGACAGGGAGCTATGGCTACACCTTC.

In this sample, this clonotype turned up many times. This chain's CDR3 is CATSRGQGGYEQYF. The CDR3 DNA follows: TGTGCCACCAGTAGGGGACAGGGGGGATACGAGCAGTACTTC. The rearrangement joins TRBV24-1 to TRBJ2-7; TRBD1 aligns across 11 bases. CDR1 is KGHDR and CDR2 is SFDVKD in the germline V gene. The J segment lost 4 bases and the V segment lost 6 bases, leaving 4 bases of the junction unmatched. There are 14 residues in the CDR3.

V and J are TRBV14 and TRBJ1-4; D possibly corresponds to TRBD1 (5 bases). The CDR3 is made up of 14 amino acids. Germline V CDR1 and CDR2: SGHDN, FVKESK. V was shortened by 0 bases and J by 8 bases, with 10 bases between the two germline ends. CDR3: CASSQEGAGEKLFF. In nucleotides, the CDR3 is TGTGCCAGCAGCCAAGAGGGCGCAGGGGAAAAACTGTTTTTT.

This clonotype was seen many times. The V and J genes are TRBV7-2 and TRBJ2-5; the match to TRBD2 covers 12 bases. The V segment lost 1 base and the J segment 5 bases; nucleotides outside the gene matches: 8. The length of the CDR3 is 17 residues. CDR1 is SGHTA, CDR2 FQGNSA, per germline. In DNA, the CDR3 is TGTGCCAGCAGCTTAGTTTCTAGCGGGGGGGCCTCGGAGACCCAGTACTTC. Amino acids: CASSLVSSGGASETQYF.

This clonotype occurred many times. The rearrangement links TRBV6-1 to TRBJ1-5; D is perhaps TRBD1 (5 bases). The V and J ends lost 6 bases and 0 bases respectively, with 15 bases between them. The CDR3 is 16 amino acids. Germline V lookup: CDR1 MNHNS, CDR2 SASEGT. The CDR3 loop is CASRKETANSNQPQHF. CDR3 coding DNA: TGTGCCAGCAGGAAAGAGACAGCTAATAGCAATCAGCCCCAGCATTTT.

This sequence joins TRBV15 and TRBJ2-7; 8 bases map to TRBD2. The junction had 3 bases not matched to a gene; V was cut back by 1 base and J by 1 base. This CDR3 is 15 amino acids long. Per the germline V gene, CDR1 is LNHNV and CDR2 is YYDKDF (reference sequence). The CDR3 coding sequence is TGTGCCACCAGCAGAGCGGGAGGGAGGTCCTACGAGCAGTACTTC. It encodes CATSRAGGRSYEQYF.

In this sample, this clonotype turned up many times. The chain carries TRBV7-8 and TRBJ1-2; D is ambiguous. Trimming took off 5 bases at V and 1 base at J, with 5 bases between the two ends. Germline loops: CDR1 SGHVS, CDR2 FQNEAQ. The CDR3 covers 12 residues. The CDR3 DNA is TGTGCCAGCAGCCTAGATAACTATGGCTACACCTTC. Translation: CASSLDNYGYTF. Full variable domain (missing parts from reference TRBV7-8 and TRBJ1-2): GAGVSQSPRYKVAKRGQDVALRCDPISGHVSLFWYQQALGQGPEFLTYFQNEAQLDKSGLPSDRFFAERPEGSVSTLKIQRTQQEDSAVYLCASSLDNYGYTFGSGTRLTVV.

The table lists this clonotype with a few counts. The CDR3 DNA reads as TGCAGTGCTAGAGATCCCGGCGCCCCACCGTACTTC. Translation: CSARDPGAPPYF. The chain combines TRBV20-1 with TRBJ2-5; D is unclear. V was pared by 0 bases and J by 13 bases, with 15 bases between. Germline V gene data show CDR1 as DFQATT and CDR2 as SNEGSKA (reference sequence). The CDR3 is 12 amino acids.

About this clonotype itself: No conserved phenylalanine or tryptophan is present at the end of the CDR3, so a read error is the likely explanation. No DNA is shown, since the ends of the CDR3 on it are uncertain; the CDR3 is the one TCRdb lists. The CDR3 here is CASSYTPGTSTDTQMS. The rearrangement uses TRBV5-1 and TRBJ2-3; TRBD2, the table's D call, lacks a check against the DNA. CDR1 is SGHRS, CDR2 YFSETQ, per germline. Counting both end residues, the CDR3 totals 16 amino acids.

Details on this clonotype: One base away lies a much larger clone, so this may be a sequencing read error. The J gene is TRBJ2-1, the V gene TRBV20-1, with TRBD2 matching 10 bases. With 7 bases clipped from V and 6 bases from J, the junction kept 15 bases outside the gene matches. The CDR3 is made up of 16 amino acids. The germline CDR1 and CDR2 sequences are DFQATT and SNEGSKA (reference sequence). The CDR3 here is CSVSKVAGGISNEQFF. The CDR3 DNA reads as TGCAGTGTTAGTAAGGTAGCGGGAGGAATTAGCAATGAGCAGTTCTTC.

This clonotype was found a few times. This could be a read error, since a much larger clone is one nucleotide away. The chain joins TRBV4-1 to TRBJ1-6; unclear D gene. The CDR3 is 12 amino acids. The germline V gene has CDR1 MGHRA and CDR2 YSYEKL. The CDR3 nucleotides are TGCGCCGGCAGCCTACCGTACTCACCCCTCCACTTT. The encoded protein is CAGSLPYSPLHF.

This chain links TRBV7-9 with TRBJ1-6, with TRBD1 matching over 7 bases. CDR1 SEHNR and CDR2 FQNEAQ come from the germline V gene (reference sequence). This CDR3 has 13 residues. Trimming cost V 5 bases and J 9 bases; bases outside gene matches: 4. The CDR3 DNA reads TGTGCCAGCAGCGGGGACAGATCTTCACCCCTCCACTTT. The encoded protein is CASSGDRSSPLHF.

The chain combines TRBV10-3 with TRBJ1-6; D may be TRBD1 (5 bases). This CDR3 has 13 residues. Trimming removed 2 bases from V and 8 bases from J, with 7 bases in between. Germline CDR1 ENHRY, CDR2 SYGVKD. This CDR3 is CAISEPGDSPLHF. The CDR3, as DNA: TGTGCCATCAGTGAGCCGGGGGATTCACCCCTCCACTTT.

This clonotype was seen ten or more times. This chain uses TRBV29-1 with TRBJ2-1; 7 nucleotides line up with TRBD2. Trimming removed 7 bases from V and 5 bases from J; junction bases left unmatched: 8. CDR3 length: 13 residues. Per the germline V gene, CDR1 is SQVTM and CDR2 is ANQGSEA. This CDR3 reads CSDTTSTHNEQFF. CDR3 in DNA: TGCAGCGATACGACTAGCACCCACAATGAGCAGTTCTTC.

This clonotype was recorded at least ten times. The J gene is TRBJ2-7, the V gene TRBV2; TRBD2 is a possible D gene (6 bases). V gave up 6 bases and J gave up 6 bases, with 12 bases separating them. The V gene's germline CDR1 is SNHLY and CDR2 FYNNEI. CDR3 length: 12 amino acids. The CDR3 DNA follows: TGTGCCAGCAGGAGGACTAAGGGCGAGCAGTACTTC. Its protein product is CASRRTKGEQYF.

V and J are TRBV11-2 and TRBJ2-7, with 8 positions matching TRBD1. J was trimmed by 2 bases and V by 4 bases; bases with no gene match: 7. The CDR3 length is 15 residues. The germline CDR1 and CDR2 sequences are SGHAT and FQNNGV. This chain's CDR3 is CASSSETGATYEQYF. The DNA for the CDR3 is TGTGCCAGCAGCTCCGAGACAGGGGCCACCTACGAGCAGTACTTC. Looking up the rest from reference TRBV11-2 and TRBJ2-7 gives the full variable domain: EAGVAQSPRYKIIEKRQSVAFWCNPISGHATLYWYQQILGQGPKLLIQFQNNGVVDDSQLPKDRFSAERLKGVDSTLKIQPAKLEDSAVYLCASSSETGATYEQYFGPGTRLTVT.

This clonotype has at least ten counts. The chain carries TRBV18 and TRBJ2-7; a possible D gene is TRBD2 (6 bases). Trimming stripped 5 bases from V and 7 bases from J, with 21 bases between. This CDR3 contains 15 residues. Germline CDR1 is KGHSH and CDR2 is LQKENI. The CDR3 loop is CASSSRDSSVSEQYF. The CDR3 nucleotides are TGTGCCAGCTCATCCCGGGACTCTAGCGTTTCGGAGCAGTACTTC.

The V gene is TRBV7-2, the J gene TRBJ2-7, with 7 bases identical to TRBD1. The germline V gene encodes CDR1 SGHTA and CDR2 FQGNSA. With V trimmed by 3 bases and J by 1 base, 6 bases remained unmatched. The CDR3 runs to 15 residues. The CDR3 protein is CASSLDGQASYEQYF. The CDR3 DNA is TGTGCCAGCAGCTTGGACGGACAGGCTTCCTACGAGCAGTACTTC.

The chain joins TRBV7-7 to TRBJ2-1; 10 bases fit TRBD1. The germline gives CDR1 SSHAT, CDR2 FNYEAQ (reference sequence). CDR3 length equals 14 residues. In nucleotides, the CDR3 is TGTGAGAGGGGACAGGGGAGACGTGGAAATGAGCAGTTCTTC. Protein sequence: CERGQGRRGNEQFF.